This is a list of T cell receptor beta chains from one sample in a study of OX40 agonist ivuxolimab in advanced cancers. The protocol was immunoSEQ multiplex PCR, while the TCRdb copy is restricted to in-frame clones and leaves out a portion. The table shows about 47,000 clones, with approximately 84% occurring only once. The sample in question was CD4+ or CD8+ T cells sorted from blood, obtained in a trial of the OX40 agonist ivuxolimab. Source of these receptors: an adult with an advanced solid tumor such as melanoma, head and neck, liver or kidney cancer. Each CDR3 is given with its conserved first and last residue. D genes are given only for firm matches. The listing skips clone size in some rows; elsewhere it reads once, few, many or a size class.

abundance: .; j_gene: TRBJ2-3; d_gene: TRBD2; v_gene: TRBV9; CDR3nt: TGTGCCAGCAGCCCTGGACTAGCGAGTAGCACAGATACGCAGTATTTT; CDR3aa: CASSPGLASSTDTQYF
abundance: .; j_gene: TRBJ1-2; d_gene: .; v_gene: TRBV28; CDR3nt: TGTGCCAGCAGAACAGCTTTAAACTATGGCTACACCTTC; CDR3aa: CASRTALNYGYTF
abundance: .; j_gene: TRBJ1-1; d_gene: TRBD1; v_gene: TRBV6-4; CDR3nt: TGTGCCAGCAGCCCGGGACAGGGGGCAAACACTGAAGCTTTCTTT; CDR3aa: CASSPGQGANTEAFF
abundance: .; j_gene: TRBJ2-2; d_gene: TRBD1; v_gene: TRBV10-3; CDR3nt: TGTGCCATCAGTGAGTCCGGGACAGCAAATACCGGGGAGCTGTTTTTT; CDR3aa: CAISESGTANTGELFF
abundance: .; j_gene: TRBJ2-7; d_gene: .; v_gene: TRBV6-1; CDR3nt: TGTGCCAGCAGCAACGATCGACGGCTCTACGAGCAGTACTTC; CDR3aa: CASSNDRRLYEQYF
abundance: .; j_gene: TRBJ2-2; d_gene: .; v_gene: TRBV30; CDR3nt: TGTGCCTGGAGTCAACAGGTTACCGGGGAGCTGTTTTTT; CDR3aa: CAWSQQVTGELFF
abundance: .; j_gene: TRBJ2-1; d_gene: .; v_gene: TRBV9; CDR3nt: TGTGCCAGCAGCGTAGTAGGGAACTCCTACAATGAGCAGTTCTTC; CDR3aa: CASSVVGNSYNEQFF
abundance: once; j_gene: TRBJ1-2; d_gene: .; v_gene: TRBV7-9; CDR3nt: TGTGCCAGCAGCCCCGCCAACAGGGCGTGGGGCTACACCTTC; CDR3aa: CASSPANRAWGYTF
abundance: once; j_gene: TRBJ2-1; d_gene: .; v_gene: TRBV9; CDR3nt: TGTGCCAGCAGCTCCCGCGGGGGCCCATCCTACAATGAGCAGTTCTTC; CDR3aa: CASSSRGGPSYNEQFF
abundance: .; j_gene: TRBJ2-7; d_gene: TRBD1; v_gene: TRBV19; CDR3nt: TGTGCCAGTAGCCCGGGACAGGGTCCAACCGAGCAGTACTTC; CDR3aa: CASSPGQGPTEQYF
abundance: once; j_gene: TRBJ1-2; d_gene: TRBD1; v_gene: TRBV28; CDR3nt: TGTGCCAGCAGCACAGGGGCAAGGAGCTATGGCTACACCTTC; CDR3aa: CASSTGARSYGYTF
abundance: .; j_gene: TRBJ1-6; d_gene: TRBD1; v_gene: TRBV6-1; CDR3nt: TGTGCCAGCAACTGGGACAGGGGGAGTAATTCACCCCTCCACTTT; CDR3aa: CASNWDRGSNSPLHF
abundance: .; j_gene: TRBJ1-1; d_gene: .; v_gene: TRBV28; CDR3nt: TGTGCCAGCAGTCCATTGGGGACGACAGAGAACACTGAAGCTTTCTTT; CDR3aa: CASSPLGTTENTEAFF
abundance: .; j_gene: TRBJ1-2; d_gene: TRBD1; v_gene: TRBV6-4; CDR3nt: TGTGCCAGCAGTTACATCAGAACAGGGGGCGCCTATGGCTACACCTTC; CDR3aa: CASSYIRTGGAYGYTF
abundance: medium-sized; j_gene: TRBJ1-2; d_gene: .; v_gene: TRBV7-9; CDR3nt: TGTGCCAGCAGCGGACCGATGAATTATGGCTACACCTTC; CDR3aa: CASSGPMNYGYTF
abundance: few; j_gene: TRBJ1-5; d_gene: .; v_gene: TRBV4-1; CDR3nt: TGCGCCAGCAGCCAAGGCGGATATCAGCCCCAGCATTTT; CDR3aa: CASSQGGYQPQHF
abundance: .; j_gene: TRBJ2-4; d_gene: .; v_gene: TRBV27; CDR3nt: TGTGCCAGCAGTTCGACGACTGCAGGGAAGGGCAAAAACATTCAGTACTTC; CDR3aa: CASSSTTAGKGKNIQYF
abundance: .; j_gene: TRBJ2-1; d_gene: .; v_gene: TRBV9; CDR3nt: TGTGCCAGCAGCGTAGGTGATAGGGTCGACAATGAGCAGTTCTTC; CDR3aa: CASSVGDRVDNEQFF
abundance: .; j_gene: TRBJ2-1; d_gene: TRBD2; v_gene: TRBV11-1; CDR3nt: TGTGCCAGCAGCTTAATGGCGGGGGGGTTCCACAATGAGCAGTTCTTC; CDR3aa: CASSLMAGGFHNEQFF
abundance: .; j_gene: TRBJ1-6; d_gene: .; v_gene: TRBV2; CDR3nt: TGTGCCAGCAAAAGGGGAACGCCACCCCTCCACTTT; CDR3aa: CASKRGTPPLHF
abundance: .; j_gene: TRBJ2-1; d_gene: .; v_gene: TRBV7-3; CDR3nt: TGTGCCAGCAGCTCAGGGGACAATGAGCAGTTCTTC; CDR3aa: CASSSGDNEQFF
abundance: few; j_gene: TRBJ2-3; d_gene: .; v_gene: TRBV2; CDR3nt: TGTGCCAGCAAGTTGGGAGAAGATACGCAGTATTTT; CDR3aa: CASKLGEDTQYF
abundance: once; j_gene: TRBJ2-3; d_gene: TRBD1; v_gene: TRBV25-1; CDR3nt: TGTGCCAGCAGTGACGGGACAGGACCCCGATCTACGCAGTATTTT; CDR3aa: CASSDGTGPRSTQYF
abundance: .; j_gene: TRBJ2-7; d_gene: TRBD2; v_gene: TRBV10-3; CDR3nt: TGTGCCATCAAACCTAGCGGGAGCGTGGACGAGCAGTACTTC; CDR3aa: CAIKPSGSVDEQYF
abundance: .; j_gene: TRBJ2-7; d_gene: .; v_gene: TRBV5-8; CDR3nt: TGTGCCAGCAGTTTTGGGGGTTCCAGCTACGAGCAGTACTTC; CDR3aa: CASSFGGSSYEQYF
abundance: .; j_gene: TRBJ2-7; d_gene: .; v_gene: TRBV1; CDR3nt: TGCACCAGCAGCCAACCCCGCGTGCTGAGGACTAGCGGGGCCAAGCCTTCCTACGAGCAGTACTTC; CDR3aa: CTSSQPRVLRTSGAKPSYEQYF
abundance: .; j_gene: TRBJ2-7; d_gene: .; v_gene: TRBV7-9; CDR3nt: TGTGCCAGCAGCTTTGCAGGGGAAGAATACGAGCAGTACTTC; CDR3aa: CASSFAGEEYEQYF
abundance: .; j_gene: TRBJ2-3; d_gene: TRBD2; v_gene: TRBV7-2; CDR3nt: TGTGCCAGCAGCCCCAAGGGGACTACCTTCACAGATACGCAGTATTTT; CDR3aa: CASSPKGTTFTDTQYF
abundance: .; j_gene: TRBJ2-7; d_gene: TRBD2; v_gene: TRBV11-2; CDR3nt: TGTGCCAGCAGCTCCGAAAGCGGGAGTTGGAACGAGCAGTACTTC; CDR3aa: CASSSESGSWNEQYF
abundance: .; j_gene: TRBJ2-5; d_gene: .; v_gene: TRBV6-1; CDR3nt: TGTGCCAGCAGTGCCACCCCATCGTCGGGAAAGGGGACCCAGTACTTC; CDR3aa: CASSATPSSGKGTQYF
abundance: .; j_gene: TRBJ2-5; d_gene: .; v_gene: TRBV7-3; CDR3nt: TGTGCCAGCAGCCTAGGCGTCGTGCAAGAGACCCAGTACTTC; CDR3aa: CASSLGVVQETQYF
abundance: .; j_gene: TRBJ1-1; d_gene: .; v_gene: TRBV7-9; CDR3nt: TGTGCCAGCAGTCAACAGAGTAATACTGAAGCTTTCTTT; CDR3aa: CASSQQSNTEAFF
abundance: .; j_gene: TRBJ2-7; d_gene: .; v_gene: TRBV7-8; CDR3nt: TGTGCCAGCAGCCGGGACGGAAAATACGAGCAGTACTTC; CDR3aa: CASSRDGKYEQYF
abundance: .; j_gene: TRBJ1-5; d_gene: .; v_gene: TRBV2; CDR3nt: TGTGCCAGCAGTGAGTACCTCCTAAAGGGCAATCAGCCCCAGCATTTT; CDR3aa: CASSEYLLKGNQPQHF
abundance: .; j_gene: TRBJ2-7; d_gene: .; v_gene: TRBV4-1; CDR3nt: TGCGCCAGCAGCCAAGAAGGTTATAACAGGGCGGGCGAGCAGTACTTC; CDR3aa: CASSQEGYNRAGEQYF
abundance: .; j_gene: TRBJ2-7; d_gene: .; v_gene: TRBV7-8; CDR3nt: TGTGCCAGCAGCTCACGGACATTCGGCGAGCAGTACTTC; CDR3aa: CASSSRTFGEQYF
abundance: .; j_gene: TRBJ2-7; d_gene: TRBD2; v_gene: TRBV9; CDR3nt: TGTGCCAGCAGCGCCGGACTAGCGGAGACCTACGAGCAGTACTTC; CDR3aa: CASSAGLAETYEQYF
abundance: few; j_gene: TRBJ2-3; d_gene: .; v_gene: TRBV7-9; CDR3nt: TGTGCCAGCAGCCCCGGGGGAGATACGCAGTATTTT; CDR3aa: CASSPGGDTQYF
abundance: .; j_gene: TRBJ2-7; d_gene: .; v_gene: TRBV19; CDR3nt: TGTGCCAGTAGTATAGTGGGGGACGAGCAGTACTTC; CDR3aa: CASSIVGDEQYF
abundance: .; j_gene: TRBJ1-4; d_gene: .; v_gene: TRBV6-5; CDR3nt: TGTGCCAGCAAGTTTCAGGGAGGTGAAAAACTGTTTTTT; CDR3aa: CASKFQGGEKLFF
abundance: .; j_gene: TRBJ2-7; d_gene: .; v_gene: TRBV19; CDR3nt: TGTGCCAGTAGTATGGCTCAACTCTCCTACGAGCAGTACTTC; CDR3aa: CASSMAQLSYEQYF
abundance: .; j_gene: TRBJ1-3; d_gene: .; v_gene: TRBV6-5; CDR3nt: TGTGCCAGCAGTTACACCCACTCTGGAAACACCATATATTTT; CDR3aa: CASSYTHSGNTIYF
abundance: few; j_gene: TRBJ2-7; d_gene: .; v_gene: TRBV14; CDR3nt: TGTGCCAGCAGCCGCCGGACCAGTGGGGAGCAGTACTTC; CDR3aa: CASSRRTSGEQYF
abundance: .; j_gene: TRBJ2-1; d_gene: TRBD2; v_gene: TRBV18; CDR3nt: TGTGCCAGCTCACCAAGGCGGGGGAGCTCCTACAATGAGCAGTTCTTC; CDR3aa: CASSPRRGSSYNEQFF
abundance: .; j_gene: TRBJ2-7; d_gene: TRBD2; v_gene: TRBV2; CDR3nt: TGTGCCAGCAGGGACTTCGCGGGGGGGCATGGCTACGAGCAGTACTTC; CDR3aa: CASRDFAGGHGYEQYF
abundance: .; j_gene: TRBJ2-7; d_gene: TRBD1; v_gene: TRBV11-2; CDR3nt: TGTGCCAGCAGCTTAGCGGGGACAGGGGCTACCGAGCAGTACTTC; CDR3aa: CASSLAGTGATEQYF
abundance: .; j_gene: TRBJ1-5; d_gene: .; v_gene: TRBV4-1; CDR3nt: TGCGCCAGCAGCCAAGGCCCAGTAATGGTGGGCAATCAGCCCCAGCATTTT; CDR3aa: CASSQGPVMVGNQPQHF
abundance: few; j_gene: TRBJ2-2; d_gene: .; v_gene: TRBV6-5; CDR3nt: TGTGCCAGCAGTTACACAGACCTTAACACCGGGGAGCTGTTTTTT; CDR3aa: CASSYTDLNTGELFF
abundance: .; j_gene: TRBJ2-3; d_gene: TRBD2; v_gene: TRBV9; CDR3nt: TGTGCCAGCAGCGCAAGCGGGGGTAGCACAGATACGCAGTATTTT; CDR3aa: CASSASGGSTDTQYF
abundance: .; j_gene: TRBJ2-7; d_gene: .; v_gene: TRBV19; CDR3nt: TGTGCCAGTAGTAGCCTCGGACAGCCCTACGAGCAGTACTTC; CDR3aa: CASSSLGQPYEQYF
abundance: .; j_gene: TRBJ2-5; d_gene: .; v_gene: TRBV7-9; CDR3nt: TGTGCCAGCAGCTTAGGGGCTGGGACGGCTGAAGAGACCCAGTACTTC; CDR3aa: CASSLGAGTAEETQYF